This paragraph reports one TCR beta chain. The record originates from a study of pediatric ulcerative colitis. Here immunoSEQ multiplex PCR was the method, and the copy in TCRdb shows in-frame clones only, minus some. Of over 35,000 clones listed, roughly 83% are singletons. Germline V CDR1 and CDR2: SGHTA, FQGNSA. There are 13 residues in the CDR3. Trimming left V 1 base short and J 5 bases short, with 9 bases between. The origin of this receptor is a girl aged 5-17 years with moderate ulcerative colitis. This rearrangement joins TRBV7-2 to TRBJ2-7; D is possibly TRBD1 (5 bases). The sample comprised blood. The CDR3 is CASSLGPRDEQYF. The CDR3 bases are TGTGCCAGCAGCTTAGGGCCCAGGGACGAGCAGTACTTC.